These 29 T cell receptor beta chains came from one sample sequenced in a study of shared T cell receptors in the human thymus. Clones were sequenced by immunoSEQ multiplex PCR, and TCRdb holds only the in-frame ones, with some missing. The repertoire holds hundreds of thousands of clones, with around 78% as singletons. This sample also appeared in a second study, on human thymus T cells.

The sample consisted of thymocytes. These receptors were obtained from a boy younger than two with a congenital heart defect.

The chain is built from TRBV6-4 and TRBJ2-5, with 7 bases lining up with TRBD1. Per the germline V gene, CDR1 is MRHNA and CDR2 is SNTAGT. This CDR3 region has 14 residues. V gave up 7 bases and J gave up 2 bases; unmatched junction bases: 7. The CDR3 bases are TGTGCCAGCACCCCCGACAGGGAGCAAGAGACCCAGTACTTC. Translated: CASTPDREQETQYF.

The V and J genes are TRBV5-1 and TRBJ2-2; 8 bases are shared with TRBD1. After removal of 2 bases from V and 5 bases from J, the junction contained 8 bases not matched to a gene. This CDR3 comprises 16 residues. Germline assignment: CDR1 SGHRS and CDR2 YFSETQ. The CDR3 DNA reads TGCGCCAGCAGCTTCGCTCTGACAGGGGAGACCGGGGAGCTGTTTTTT. It translates to CASSFALTGETGELFF.

The V call is TRBV6-5, the J call TRBJ2-3, with 7 nucleotides matching TRBD1. CDR1 is MNHEY, CDR2 SVGAGI, per germline. There are 16 residues in the CDR3. V lost 4 bases and J lost 0; bases outside the gene matches: 7. The CDR3 loop reads CASSSTGTASTDTQYF. The DNA for the CDR3 is TGTGCCAGCAGTTCAACCGGGACAGCTAGCACAGATACGCAGTATTTT.

This sequence joins TRBV19 and TRBJ2-1, with TRBD2 matching over 9 bases. The CDR3 covers 14 residues. Germline CDR1 LNHDA, CDR2 SQIVND (reference sequence). The trim removed 9 bases at V and 0 bases at J, leaving 3 bases unmatched. This CDR3 is CASRSGSSYNEQFF. The CDR3 region has the DNA TGTGCCAGCCGTAGCGGGAGCTCCTACAATGAGCAGTTCTTC.

This chain uses TRBV7-2 with TRBJ2-7; the match to TRBD2 covers 10 bases. The V gene's germline CDR1 is SGHTA and CDR2 FQGNSA. V was pared by 5 bases and J by 4 bases, with 8 bases of the junction left unmatched. The CDR3 is made up of 15 amino acids. CDR3: CASSQPSAGGYEQYF. The CDR3 DNA follows: TGTGCCAGCAGCCAACCGTCAGCGGGAGGGTACGAGCAGTACTTC.

This sequence joins TRBV27 and TRBJ2-2; D might be TRBD1 (5 bases). The length of the CDR3 is 15 residues. With 2 bases removed from V and 1 base from J, the gap between germline ends came to 8 bases. Germline-derived CDR1 and CDR2 are MNHEY and SMNVEV (reference sequence). CDR3 residues: CASSLQGRNTGELFF. In DNA form, the CDR3 reads TGTGCCAGCAGTTTACAGGGCCGGAACACCGGGGAGCTGTTTTTT.

This chain connects TRBV5-7 to TRBJ2-2; 7 bases align to TRBD1. TRBV5-7 is an ORF, and what it does is uncertain. CDR3 length equals 13 residues. Germline trimming cut 7 bases from V and 5 bases from J; bases unmatched to any gene: 5. The CDR3 bases are TGTGCCAGCTCTTTCAGGGGGACCGGGGAGCTGTTTTTT. Amino acids: CASSFRGTGELFF.

The chain carries TRBV5-1 and TRBJ1-1; 12 nucleotides agree with TRBD1. The CDR3 has 16 residues. Germline-derived CDR1 and CDR2 are SGHRS and YFSETQ. Trimming took 4 bases from V and 5 from J; bases not matched to a gene: 9. Here the CDR3 DNA reads TGCGCCAGCAGCCGGAGGGGACAGGGGGCTTGGACTGAAGCTTTCTTT. It is translated as CASSRRGQGAWTEAFF.

The chain combines TRBV10-3 with TRBJ2-7; the match to TRBD2 covers 7 bases. Looked up from germline, CDR1 is ENHRY and CDR2 is SYGVKD. There are 16 residues in the CDR3. V gave up 2 bases and J gave up 2 bases; unmatched junction bases: 9. The chain's CDR3 is CAISEGGDPRTYEQYF. The CDR3 DNA reads as TGTGCCATCAGTGAGGGGGGGGACCCCCGAACCTACGAGCAGTACTTC.

Notes on this clone: Other DNA sequences in the same sample also yield this CDR3. V is TRBV30 and J is TRBJ2-7; 8 positions match TRBD1. The germline V gene has CDR1 GTSNPN and CDR2 SVGIG (reference sequence). CDR3 length: 14 amino acids. Unmatched junction bases numbered 1, after V lost 0 bases and J lost 0 bases. The CDR3 region is CAWSVRGHSYEQYF. The CDR3 nucleotides read TGTGCCTGGAGTGTCAGGGGGCACTCCTACGAGCAGTACTTC.

The CDR3 DNA reads as TGCAGTGCCGCCGCTAGCTTCGAGCAGTTCTTC. Protein sequence: CSAAASFEQFF. The V gene is TRBV20-1, the J gene TRBJ2-1; D may be TRBD2 (5 bases). Germline V lookup: CDR1 DFQATT, CDR2 SNEGSKA (reference sequence). There are 11 residues in the CDR3. Trimming stripped 6 bases from V and 10 bases from J, with 13 bases between.

Regarding this clone: The sample has other DNA sequences that encode this CDR3 too. The V and J genes are TRBV7-9 and TRBJ1-2; TRBD1 matches 8 bases. CDR3 size: 12 residues. Germline values: CDR1 SEHNR, CDR2 FQNEAQ (reference sequence). V lost 5 bases to trimming and J lost 7 bases; unmatched junction nucleotides: 3. The CDR3 is CASSPTGGGYTF. CDR3 DNA sequence: TGTGCCAGCAGCCCAACAGGGGGTGGCTACACCTTC.

This rearrangement joins TRBV7-9 to TRBJ2-1; D is perhaps TRBD2 (6 bases). V was pared by 3 bases and J by 1 base, with 13 bases between. Germline-derived CDR1 and CDR2 are SEHNR and FQNEAQ (reference sequence). This CDR3 contains 16 residues. The CDR3 region is CASSFPCGNSYNEQFF. The DNA of the CDR3 is TGTGCCAGCAGCTTCCCGTGCGGGAATTCCTACAATGAGCAGTTCTTC.

The V call is TRBV4-2, the J call TRBJ2-1, with D maybe TRBD2 (7 bases). V was trimmed by 4 bases and J by 4 bases, leaving 20 bases between them. Germline V gives CDR1 LGHNA, CDR2 YNFKEQ. There are 17 residues in the CDR3. The CDR3 coding sequence is TGTGCCAGCAGCCGCCCGTTTGGGGGGGGCCGTTACAATGAGCAGTTCTTC. Encoded protein: CASSRPFGGGRYNEQFF.

The chain uses TRBV6-1 and TRBJ2-3, with 12 bases that match TRBD2. V lost 3 bases to trimming and J lost 1 base; unmatched junction nucleotides: 8. This CDR3 comprises 18 residues. The germline V gene has CDR1 MNHNS and CDR2 SASEGT. The CDR3 reads CASSDGASGRAGTDTQYF. For the CDR3, the DNA is TGTGCCAGCAGTGACGGGGCTAGCGGGAGGGCCGGCACAGATACGCAGTATTTT.

The J gene is TRBJ1-1, the V gene TRBV7-9; no reliable D call. Germline lookup yields CDR1 SEHNR and CDR2 FQNEAQ (reference sequence). This CDR3 is built from 9 residues. V lost 5 bases, J lost 8 bases, and 3 bases lay in between. CDR3 in DNA: TGTGCCAGCAGCCCAGAAGCTTTCTTT. Protein: CASSPEAFF.

The chain has TRBV5-4 and TRBJ1-2; the D is unclear. Germline assignment: CDR1 SGHNT and CDR2 YYREEE (reference sequence). The CDR3 contains 12 residues. V lost 0 bases and J lost 6, with 6 bases in between. The CDR3 DNA reads as TGTGCCAGCAGCTTGGCAGATGATGGCTACACCTTC. It encodes CASSLADDGYTF.

The chain recombines TRBV9 with TRBJ2-2; 11 bases are a match to TRBD2. There are 19 residues in the CDR3. CDR1 is SGDLS, CDR2 YYNGEE, per germline. Trimming cost V 4 bases and J 0 bases; bases outside gene matches: 11. The CDR3 region has the DNA TGTGCCAGCAGCTCTCGGGGTAGCGGGAGGGAATCGAACACCGGGGAGCTGTTTTTT. Its translation is CASSSRGSGRESNTGELFF. Complete variable domain (other parts from reference TRBV9 and TRBJ2-2): DSGVTQTPKHLITATGQRVTLRCSPRSGDLSVYWYQQSLDQGLQFLIQYYNGEERAKGNILERFSAQQFPDLHSELNLSSLELGDSALYFCASSSRGSGRESNTGELFFGEGSRLTVL.

The chain carries TRBV29-1 and TRBJ2-1; 11 bases fit TRBD2. The CDR3 spans 15 residues. Germline CDR1 reads SQVTM; CDR2 reads ANQGSEA. The V gene end was trimmed by 5 bases and the J gene end by 4 bases; junction bases not matched to a gene: 7. The CDR3 sequence: CSVWSGLADYNEQFF. The DNA of the CDR3 is TGCAGCGTTTGGTCGGGACTAGCGGATTACAATGAGCAGTTCTTC.

The J gene is TRBJ2-4, the V gene TRBV11-3, with 9 bases identical to TRBD1. This CDR3 is 14 amino acids long. Trimming cost V 5 bases and J 7 bases; bases outside gene matches: 6. Germline CDR1 and CDR2: SGHNT and YENEEA. CDR3 DNA sequence: TGTGCCAGCAGCCGAGCGGGGACAGGGAACATTCAGTACTTC. Translation: CASSRAGTGNIQYF.

This clone was detected once. This chain uses TRBV28 with TRBJ2-7, with TRBD2 matching over 12 bases. The germline gives CDR1 MDHEN, CDR2 SYDVKM. The CDR3 has 15 amino acids. The V gene end was trimmed by 2 bases and the J gene end by 5 bases; junction bases not matched to a gene: 4. The CDR3 here is CASSLRTSGVHEQYF. CDR3 coding DNA: TGTGCCAGCAGTTTAAGGACTAGCGGGGTACACGAGCAGTACTTC.

This clone was observed once. The chain joins TRBV7-9 to TRBJ1-5; D unclear. V was trimmed by 5 bases and J by 9 bases, leaving 11 bases between them. CDR1 SEHNR and CDR2 FQNEAQ come from the germline V gene (reference sequence). The CDR3 consists of 12 residues. The CDR3 sequence: CASSLVTGPQHF. CDR3 DNA: TGTGCCAGCAGCCTCGTAACGGGGCCCCAGCATTTT.

V is TRBV7-9 and J is TRBJ2-5, with 9 bases that match TRBD2. V trimming: 4 bases; J trimming: 5 bases; junction bases outside the gene matches: 14. Germline loops: CDR1 SEHNR, CDR2 FQNEAQ (reference sequence). The CDR3 covers 17 residues. The CDR3 coding sequence is TGTGCCAGCAGCTCCCCGGTAGCGGGGGCTTTAATGGAGACCCAGTACTTC. Its protein product is CASSSPVAGALMETQYF.

The V call is TRBV6-1, the J call TRBJ2-7; TRBD1 matches at 9 bases. CDR1 is MNHNS, CDR2 SASEGT, per germline. J was trimmed by 3 bases and V by 6 bases; bases with no gene match: 9. This CDR3 has 15 residues. The CDR3, as DNA: TGTGCCAGCAGGGCTAATCCGGGACAGGGCTACGAGCAGTACTTC. This encodes CASRANPGQGYEQYF.

J is TRBJ2-7 and V is TRBV28, with D possibly being TRBD1 (6 bases). Per the germline V gene, CDR1 is MDHEN and CDR2 is SYDVKM. The ends were cut back, 4 bases at V and 2 bases at J, with 12 bases in the middle. This CDR3 is built from 14 residues. In nucleotides, the CDR3 is TGTGCCAGCAGTTGGGTGACAGGCCCCTACGAGCAGTACTTC. Translating gives CASSWVTGPYEQYF.

In this sample, this clone turned up a few times. The rearrangement links TRBV19 to TRBJ1-2; D is perhaps TRBD1 (5 bases). Per germline, CDR1 LNHDA and CDR2 SQIVND (reference sequence). With 6 bases removed from V and 4 bases from J, the gap between germline ends came to 12 bases. The CDR3 totals 13 residues. CDR3 loop: CASSQGKIYGYTF. CDR3 sequence (DNA): TGTGCCAGTAGCCAGGGTAAGATCTATGGCTACACCTTC.

The chain carries TRBV2 and TRBJ2-7; 12 bases line up with TRBD2. V shed 1 base, J shed 3 bases, and the junction held 10 bases outside the gene matches. The CDR3 is made up of 18 amino acids. CDR1 and CDR2 from the germline V gene are SNHLY and FYNNEI. CDR3 in amino acids: CASSEVGTSGLRGYEQYF. The DNA for the CDR3 is TGTGCCAGCAGTGAAGTAGGGACTAGCGGGTTGAGGGGCTACGAGCAGTACTTC.

The V gene is TRBV7-9, the J gene TRBJ2-5; D gene uncertain. Germline values: CDR1 SEHNR, CDR2 FQNEAQ (reference sequence). This CDR3 has 13 residues. Trimming took 2 bases from V and 2 from J, leaving 6 bases between them. The CDR3 sequence: CASSLLEQETQYF. In DNA form, the CDR3 reads TGTGCCAGCAGCTTACTGGAGCAAGAGACCCAGTACTTC.

The rearrangement joins TRBV7-2 to TRBJ2-7, with 13 positions matching TRBD2. Unmatched junction bases numbered 4, after V lost 3 bases and J lost 2 bases. The CDR3 is made up of 16 amino acids. Germline-derived CDR1 and CDR2 are SGHTA and FQGNSA. This CDR3 reads CASSFRLAGGPYEQYF. The CDR3 nucleotides are TGTGCCAGCAGCTTCCGACTAGCGGGAGGTCCCTACGAGCAGTACTTC.